This T cell receptor (beta chain) was observed in a study of blood T cell repertoires in COVID-19. The repertoire was sequenced with immunoSEQ multiplex PCR; TCRdb's copy has only in-frame clones and lacks some. The sample includes over 250,000 clones, about nine tenths of them seen just once. Germline V CDR1 and CDR2: SGHKS, YYEKEE (reference sequence). Germline trimming cut 4 bases from V and 0 bases from J; bases unmatched to any gene: 13. This CDR3 is 18 amino acids long. This TCR was recovered from a man in his sixties who had recovered from COVID-19. Sequences were obtained from peripheral blood. The chain links TRBV5-5 to TRBJ1-3; 7 positions agree with TRBD1. The CDR3 sequence: CASSRQGVSGFSGNTIYF. CDR3 nucleotides: TGTGCCAGCAGCCGACAGGGAGTTTCAGGGTTCTCTGGAAACACCATATATTTT.